The 4 T cell receptor beta chains presented below share a single source sample, sequenced in a study of CD8 T cells in ankylosing spondylitis. No antigen has been assigned to these receptors. Study outcomes and limitations: There was a TCR beta motif, made of fewer than 10 highly homologous variants, that appeared characteristic of ankylosing spondylitis blood.

TCRdb re-derived calls from the 5' RACE reads in MiXCR, one entry per CDR3 protein. The sample contains about 510,000 distinct CDR3 sequences, approximately 5.3% of which appear only once. Sequencing was done on a sample of blood, either unsorted or a sorted T cell fraction (not recorded which). The source is a male donor with ankylosing spondylitis.

There are many counts of this clonotype. V usage is TRBV20-1 and J usage is TRBJ1-2; D unclear. Germline CDR1 and CDR2: DFQATT and SNEGSKA (reference sequence). This CDR3 region has 14 residues. The V gene lost 2 bases and the J gene lost 3 bases, with 13 bases spanning the gap. CDR3 loop: CSARIPASDYGYTF. CDR3 coding DNA: TGCAGTGCTAGAATTCCAGCCTCGGACTATGGCTACACCTTC.

This clonotype occurred many times. The chain couples TRBV4-3 to TRBJ1-1; no definite D call. The CDR3 has 16 residues. Germline V gene data show CDR1 as LGHNA and CDR2 as YSLEER. The V gene lost 1 base and the J gene lost 0 bases, with 12 bases spanning the gap. CDR3 protein: CASSQGRQRLNTEAFF. In DNA, the CDR3 is TGCGCCAGCAGCCAAGGGCGCCAGCGCCTGAACACTGAAGCTTTCTTT.

As concerns this clonotype: Since a much larger clone is just one base distant, this may be a read error. The V gene is TRBV27, the J gene TRBJ1-6, with unresolved D. This CDR3 contains 13 residues. Germline CDR1 is MNHEY and CDR2 is SMNVEV (reference sequence). The CDR3 protein is CASSSVRDSPFHF. CDR3 nucleotides: TGTGCCAGCAGTTCTGTCAGAGATTCACCCTTCCACTTT.

The V call is TRBV6-1, the J call TRBJ1-5, with 7 bases that match TRBD1. Trimming cost V 4 bases and J 5 bases; bases outside gene matches: 11. This CDR3 comprises 16 residues. Per germline, CDR1 MNHNS and CDR2 SASEGT. The CDR3 region has the DNA TGTGCCAGCAGTGCCCCGACAGGGACCCGTTATCAGCCCCAGCATTTT. The encoded protein is CASSAPTGTRYQPQHF.